The text below deals with one T cell receptor (beta chain). Its antigen is not yet known. Base qualities are not at hand, and no much larger clone is one base apart. TCRbeta CDR3 regions were amplified from genomic DNA using the immunoSEQ Assay, a bias-controlled multiplex PCR. The authors' analysis ran thus. Within the assay, amplification of reference gene primers was used to estimate how many nucleated cells each sample contained. To quantify the absolute abundance of each unique TCRbeta CDR3 rearrangement, sequence reads were collapsed and filtered. For each sample, productive Simpson clonality was calculated by taking the square root of Simpson's diversity index across productive rearrangements. In TCRdb, the immuneACCESS table is reduced to in-frame sequences with V and J assigned. These tables do not hold every clone; where another copy was compared, an unresolved V gene accounts for under half, and the others remain unexplained. The DNA gave D and trimming, while V, J and clone size come from that table. The sample profile shows around 170,000 clones; more than 85% of them were found once. In total, the top ten clones hold about 0.6% of the sample.

This specimen comes from a study of blood T cell repertoires in COVID-19 (dated by TCRdb to 2018 to 2020). Turning to the overall study: Samples covering the acute and convalescent phases of COVID-19 were provided by collaborators in the United States, Italy and Spain. The prospective study material was composed of cDNA or gDNA derived from T cells, B-cell-depleted T cells, or PBMCs. Subjects who had been exposed to COVID-19, were actively infected with it, or had recovered from it provided the deeply sampled blood TCRbeta repertoires that made up the dataset. The repertoires were released in a freely available public database meant as a resource for research on the immune response to SARS-CoV-2. The samples were drawn from two sources: the first 160 participants of the ongoing ImmuneRACE study, and 1,200 or so subjects contributed by 6 global collaborators. Nearly every sample came with metadata listing a de-identified subject ID, COVID-19 status, age in years and sex. Where available, HLA class I and class II types were obtained from metadata supplied by the sample provider rather than from assay-based typing. Study-wide conclusions, independent of this receptor: Clinical and demographic metadata were provided uncurated, with the amount varying by source and participant.

At one collaborating source in Seattle, patients were enrolled during active infection and were followed longitudinally through the course of disease. Collaborating institutions collected whole blood in K2EDTA tubes following their own protocols. For TCRbeta analysis, collaborators shipped samples as frozen whole blood, isolated PBMCs, or DNA extracted from either of those sample types. Deletion took 4 bases off V and 8 bases off J, with a span of 19 bases between the germline ends. The CDR3, cysteine through phenylalanine, is 15 amino acids long. Only the CDR3 portion is preserved as DNA: 45 bases, with reading frame beginning at the first base. Based on the germline V gene, the CDR1 and CDR2 sequences are SGDLS and YYNGEE.

Sequencing was carried out using peripheral blood. The TCR comes from a man aged 55 to 70 with COVID-19, enrolled during active disease. The chain uses TRBV9 and TRBJ1-5; a confident D gene designation cannot be given. The DNA is TGTGCCAGCAGCCCCGGGAAGGTCGCTGGGAAGCCCCAGCATTTT. Its translation is CASSPGKVAGKPQHF.